This paragraph covers one T cell receptor (beta chain) sequence. Its antigen is not known. The CDR3 spans 15 residues. Germline V lookup: CDR1 MDHEN, CDR2 SYDVKM. Trimming at V came to 7 bases and at J to 4 bases, leaving 9 bases not matched to a gene. The data were taken from a study of siplizumab effects on memory and regulatory T cells. Whole-study results and caveats: Contribution to the alloresponse seemed major for naive T cells, which also seemed more diverse than memory cells. The mean Treg-derived percentage of mappable alloreactive CD4+ clones was roughly 69% with siplizumab compared with about 28% in controls. Left unconfirmed was the suppressive function of proliferating Tregs from siplizumab cultures. Siplizumab produced a significant drop in alloreactive sequences attributable to unstimulated CD4+ memory cells.

Repertoires were generated with immunoSEQ multiplex PCR, while TCRdb's copy carries only in-frame clones and drops some. The sample holds fewer than 60,000 clones, 85% to 95% seen once. Specimen: CD8+ T cells sorted from blood. The clonotype comes from a human donor in good health. V gene TRBV28 combines with J gene TRBJ2-1; 8 bases align to TRBD2. The CDR3 coding sequence is TGTGCCAGCATTCTAACTAGCGGAAGTTACAATGAGCAGTTCTTC. Protein: CASILTSGSYNEQFF.